Following are 7 T cell receptor beta chains from one sample sequenced in a study of blood T cell repertoires in COVID-19 (dated by TCRdb to 2018 to 2020). The method was the immunoSEQ multiplex PCR assay. As stored in TCRdb, this immuneACCESS dataset retains in-frame rearrangements with V and J assigned. A fraction of the clones does not appear; measured against another copy, unresolved V genes explain less than half of the discrepancy, and the remainder lacks a known reason. Recorded for this sample are 200,000 to 250,000 clones; 85% to 90% of them occurred a single time. 2% to 3% of the sample rests with the top ten. Sequencing was performed on peripheral blood. Source of these receptors: a man younger than 45 with COVID-19, enrolled during active disease.

The chain carries TRBV9 and TRBJ2-1, with 14 nucleotides matching TRBD2. The CDR3 covers 17 residues. With V trimmed by 4 bases and J by 5 bases, 8 bases remained unmatched. Germline CDR1 and CDR2: SGDLS and YYNGEE. The CDR3 DNA is TGTGCCAGCAGCACCGGGACTAGCGGGAGTCCCCACAATGAGCAGTTCTTC. This translates into CASSTGTSGSPHNEQFF.

The J gene is TRBJ2-2, the V gene TRBV6-2 or TRBV6-3; D might be TRBD2 (6 bases). The CDR3 totals 14 residues. CDR1 and CDR2 from the germline V gene are MNHEY and SVGEGT. Trimming removed 6 bases at V and 5 bases at J, with 13 bases between. CDR3 coding DNA: TGTGCCAGCAGCACCGGGGGTGTGACCGGGGAGCTGTTTTTT. This gives the protein CASSTGGVTGELFF.

The chain couples TRBV5-6 to TRBJ1-5, with D hard to call. Looked up from germline, CDR1 is SGHDT and CDR2 is YYEEEE. The V end lost 1 base, the J end lost 4 bases, and 6 bases lay between the germline ends. The CDR3 has 13 amino acids. DNA for the CDR3: TGTGCCAGCAGCTTGTCCCCTAATCAGCCCCAGCATTTT. It yields the protein CASSLSPNQPQHF.

The chain has TRBV28 and TRBJ1-4; D gene uncertain. Trimming took 7 bases from V and 8 from J, leaving 14 bases between them. The CDR3 consists of 13 residues. Germline V gene sequence: CDR1 MDHEN, CDR2 SYDVKM. The CDR3 DNA sequence: TGTGCCAGCAACAACTCGCCAGCGGAAAAACTGTTTTTT. It codes for CASNNSPAEKLFF.

CDR3 amino acids: CASSNPGGFWDEKLFF. The CDR3 nucleotides read TGCGCCAGCAGCAACCCCGGGGGATTCTGGGATGAAAAACTGTTTTTT. The chain is built from TRBV5-1 and TRBJ1-4, with D tentatively TRBD1 (5 bases). V lost 4 bases, J lost 6 bases, and 19 bases lay in between. Germline loops: CDR1 SGHRS, CDR2 YFSETQ. The CDR3 is made up of 16 amino acids.

The rearrangement links TRBV21-1 to TRBJ1-4; TRBD1, the D gene given by the table, was not confirmed from the DNA. TRBV21-1 is reported as a pseudogene. This CDR3 has 20 amino acids. CDR3 sequence reads: CASSKERIQGIRIRNEKLFF. The DNA for the CDR3 is TGTGCCAGCAGCAAAGAAAGAATACAGGGTATCAGGATAAGAAACGAAAAACTGTTTTTT.

The V and J genes are TRBV19 and TRBJ2-2; 10 bases agree with TRBD2. V was clipped by 5 bases and J by 5 bases; unmatched bases: 11. From germline, CDR1 is LNHDA and CDR2 SQIVND (reference sequence). CDR3 length: 17 amino acids. CDR3 sequence (DNA): TGTGCCAGTAGTCGAACTCTAGCGGGAGTATTAACCGGGGAGCTGTTTTTT. Encoded protein: CASSRTLAGVLTGELFF.